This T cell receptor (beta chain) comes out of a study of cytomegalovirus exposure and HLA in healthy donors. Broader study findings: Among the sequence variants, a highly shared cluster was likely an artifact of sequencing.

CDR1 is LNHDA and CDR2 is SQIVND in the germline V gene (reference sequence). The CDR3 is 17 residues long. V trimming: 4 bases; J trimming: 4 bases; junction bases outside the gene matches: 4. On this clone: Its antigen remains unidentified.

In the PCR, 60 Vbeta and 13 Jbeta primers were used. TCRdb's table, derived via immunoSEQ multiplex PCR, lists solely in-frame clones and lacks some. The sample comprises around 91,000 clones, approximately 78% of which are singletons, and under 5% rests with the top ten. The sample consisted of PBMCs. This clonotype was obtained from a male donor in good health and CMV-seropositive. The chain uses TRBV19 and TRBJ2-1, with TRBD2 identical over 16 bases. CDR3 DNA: TGTGCCAGTAGTACTGGGACTAGCGGGAGGGCATACAATGAGCAGTTCTTC. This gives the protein CASSTGTSGRAYNEQFF.